Listed here is a single TCR beta chain. Authors' analysis steps: Estimated nucleated cell counts came from reference gene primer amplification. Generated by immunoSEQ multiplex PCR, the TCRdb table keeps only in-frame clones and is missing some. From that table come the V and J calls and clone size; the DNA was used to work out D and trimming. The sample carries about 330,000 clones, 75% to 85% recorded once. The record originates from a study of blood T cell repertoires in COVID-19. Study-level background: Acute and convalescent COVID-19 samples came from the United States, Italy and Spain. The analysed material was cDNA or gDNA that came from T cells, B-cell-depleted T cells, or PBMCs.

CDR3 length: 15 residues. V dropped 4 bases and J dropped 4; count of bases not matched to a gene: 8. The germline V gene encodes CDR1 SGHDT and CDR2 YYEEEE. The chain employs TRBV5-6 and TRBJ1-2; 9 bases line up with TRBD1. Sequencing was done on a sample of peripheral blood. This receptor was obtained from a human donor in a cohort sampled during active COVID-19. This CDR3 reads CASSQGTGRTYGYTF. In DNA, the CDR3 is TGTGCCAGCAGCCAGGGGACAGGGAGAACCTATGGCTACACCTTC.